These 9 T cell receptor beta chains originate from one sample sequenced in a study of molecular identifiers for immune sequencing clone quantification. A single record per CDR3 protein comes from TCRdb applying MiXCR to the PCR reads. The sample has approximately 550,000 distinct CDR3 sequences; around 23% are singletons. The sequencing input was naive CD8+ T cells from blood, with Jurkat cell RNA spiked in. Sample subset: FACS-sorted CD8+CD4-CCR7+CD45RA+ naive T cells. The receptors originated from a human donor in good health. Some libraries in this study had Jurkat cell RNA spiked in.

As regards this clonotype: A far larger clone is off by one base, so a read error is likely. The conserved closing phenylalanine or tryptophan is absent in this CDR3, likely reflecting a read error. The J gene is TRBJ1-1, the V gene TRBV12-3 or TRBV12-4; D unclear. The V end lost 5 bases, the J end lost 3 bases, and 7 bases lay between the germline ends. This CDR3 contains 12 residues. The CDR3 nucleotides read TGTGCCAGCAGTCCGGGGTACACTGAAGCTTTCCTT. It specifies CASSPGYTEAFL.

This clonotype has a count of ten or more. The V and J genes are TRBV2 and TRBJ2-1; D might be TRBD1 (5 bases). V dropped 5 bases and J dropped 4 bases, with 12 bases sitting between them. CDR1 and CDR2 from the germline V gene are SNHLY and FYNNEI. This CDR3 comprises 14 residues. CDR3 nucleotides: TGTGCCAGCAGTAAAGGGGCAGGGTACAATGAGCAGTTCTTC. Encoded protein: CASSKGAGYNEQFF.

Only a few counts were recorded for this clonotype. The chain combines TRBV24-1 with TRBJ2-3; D remains ambiguous. This CDR3 contains 13 residues. V lost 4 bases to trimming and J lost 9 bases, with 13 bases between them. Per germline, CDR1 KGHDR and CDR2 SFDVKD. CDR3 DNA sequence: TGTGCCACCAGTGACCTGGATCCGATGACGCAGTATTTT. As protein: CATSDLDPMTQYF.

This clonotype was picked up a small number of times. V and J are TRBV10-3 and TRBJ2-7, with D possibly TRBD1 on 6 matching bases. This CDR3 has 14 residues. Trimming removed 2 bases at V and 1 base at J, with 9 bases between. CDR1 and CDR2 (germline): ENHRY, SYGVKD. CDR3 sequence (DNA): TGTGCCATCAGTGAGACAACAGGGTCCTACGAGCAGTACTTC. Encoded protein: CAISETTGSYEQYF.

This clonotype appeared many times. This chain links TRBV7-6 with TRBJ2-7, with D possibly matching TRBD1 (5 bases). Trimming cost V 3 bases and J 1 base, with 19 bases left between them. The CDR3 runs to 17 residues. CDR1 is SGHVS, CDR2 FNYEAQ, per germline. The CDR3: CASSLSPPETASYEQYF. The CDR3, as DNA: TGTGCCAGCAGCTTGTCCCCCCCTGAGACAGCGTCCTACGAGCAGTACTTC.

This chain uses TRBV20-1 with TRBJ2-7, with D tentatively TRBD1 (5 bases). Germline CDR1 reads DFQATT; CDR2 reads SNEGSKA (reference sequence). The CDR3 has 14 residues. V was shortened by 6 bases and J by 7 bases, with 22 bases between the two germline ends. Written as DNA, the CDR3 is TGCAGTGCAGGCCATATAGGGGCCTTAGAAGAGCAGTACTTC. It encodes CSAGHIGALEEQYF.

At least ten counts were recorded for this clonotype. The chain joins TRBV27 to TRBJ1-4, with D perhaps matching TRBD1 (5 bases). Germline CDR1 reads MNHEY; CDR2 reads SMNVEV (reference sequence). This CDR3 has 14 amino acids. With 4 bases removed from V and 5 bases from J, the gap between germline ends came to 11 bases. The CDR3 protein is CASSSYRGNEKLFF. CDR3 nucleotides: TGTGCCAGCAGTTCGTATCGGGGGAATGAAAAACTGTTTTTT.

Turning to this clonotype: A junction end diverges from the germline sequence, so it may reflect a read error. The CDR3 nucleotides are TGTGCCTGGCGTGTCCCCGGCTTGACCCCTGACGCTTTCTTT. Its protein is CAWRVPGLTPDAFF. The chain couples TRBV30 to TRBJ1-1; D remains unclear. The CDR3 contains 14 residues. CDR1 and CDR2 (germline): GTSNPN, SVGIG (reference sequence).

The chain combines TRBV6-1 with TRBJ2-3; D call uncertain. Trimming removed 2 bases at V and 2 bases at J, with 14 bases between. The V gene's germline CDR1 is MNHNS and CDR2 SASEGT. This CDR3 has 16 residues. The CDR3 region has the DNA TGTGCCAGCAGTGAATCGAGCTTGAGATACACAGATACGCAGTATTTT. Protein: CASSESSLRYTDTQYF.